The sequence of this T cell receptor beta chain was determined in a study of T cell repertoires in cytomegalovirus infection (dated by TCRdb to about 2019). In terms of the full investigation: Because public TCR beta signatures pointed to carriage of CMV infection together with the matching HLA type, the HLA type of each donor mattered for the analysis. The study at large found these results: The ex vivo response was dominated by HLA-C-restricted CMV-specific TCR beta clonotypes, and the single most frequent clonotype in two of eight donors was supplied by these HLA-C-restricted clonotypes. In both this cohort and an independent cohort of 350 or so donors, the cumulative frequency of public TCR beta family members distinguished carriers of CMV infection plus the relevant HLA type.

Regarding this clonotype: The clone's antigen remains unknown. Base qualities are not at hand, and no much larger clone is one base apart.

V is pared back by 5 bases and J by 8 bases, with 12 bases lying between the germline termini. Sequences SGHTA (CDR1) and FQGTGA (CDR2) are obtained from the germline V gene. From the cysteine up to the phenylalanine, the CDR3 has a length of 12 residues. Of all the DNA, just the CDR3 is kept, 36 bases in frame from base 1. Sequenced on an Illumina HiSeq 1500. The public reads were reprocessed in TCRdb via fastp at Q25 and MiXCR, keeping in-frame beta chains. Each CDR3 protein gets just one entry, which takes the most common genes and DNA from the rows behind it. This sample lists around 300,000 distinct CDR3 sequences; about 26% were detected once. The ten largest account for 11% to 15% of the sample.

The sample consisted of PBMCs. This chain joins TRBV7-3 to TRBJ1-2; a tentative D call is TRBD1 (5 bases match). The receptor's source is a human donor in good health (CMV status not recorded). Some clones in this sample may be carry-over from other donors' samples. The DNA reads TGTGCCAGCAGCGCTCAGGGAGTCGGCTACACCTTC. It encodes CASSAQGVGYTF.